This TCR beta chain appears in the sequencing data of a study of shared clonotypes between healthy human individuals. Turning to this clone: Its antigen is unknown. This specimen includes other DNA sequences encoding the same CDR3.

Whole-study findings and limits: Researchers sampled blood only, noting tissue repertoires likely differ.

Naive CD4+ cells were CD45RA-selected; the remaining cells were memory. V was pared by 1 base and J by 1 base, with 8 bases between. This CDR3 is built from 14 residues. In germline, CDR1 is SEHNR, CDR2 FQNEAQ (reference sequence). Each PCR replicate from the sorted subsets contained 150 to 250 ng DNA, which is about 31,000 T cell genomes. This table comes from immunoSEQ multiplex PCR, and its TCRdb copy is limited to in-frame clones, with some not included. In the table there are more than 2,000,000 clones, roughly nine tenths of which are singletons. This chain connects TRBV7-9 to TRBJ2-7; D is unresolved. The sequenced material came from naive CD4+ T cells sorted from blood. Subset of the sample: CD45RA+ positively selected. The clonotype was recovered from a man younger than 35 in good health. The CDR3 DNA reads TGTGCCAGCAGCTTAGGGCCAGCTTCCTACGAGCAGTACTTC. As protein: CASSLGPASYEQYF. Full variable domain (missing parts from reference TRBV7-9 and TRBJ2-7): DTGVSQNPRHKITKRGQNVTFRCDPISEHNRLYWYRQTLGQGPEFLTYFQNEAQLEKSRLLSDRFSAERPKGSFSTLEIQRTEQGDSAMYLCASSLGPASYEQYFGPGTRLTVT.